Included here is one T cell receptor beta chain sequence, with context. Under the authors' procedure: Reference gene primer amplification in the assay estimated nucleated cell counts. Repertoires were generated with immunoSEQ multiplex PCR, while TCRdb's copy carries only in-frame clones and drops some. The DNA was the basis for D and trimming; V, J and clone size are from that table. This table has 88,000 or so clones, roughly 80% appearing once. The CDR3 is made up of 15 amino acids. Deletions cut 1 base from V and 1 base from J, with 9 bases between. Germline values: CDR1 SGHTA, CDR2 FQGNSA. The sample belongs to a study of blood T cell repertoires in COVID-19. Study at large: Samples came from the United States, Italy and Spain, spanning acute and convalescent COVID-19.

J is TRBJ2-3 and V is TRBV7-2, with a weak D call TRBD1 (6 bases). Material for sequencing was peripheral blood. This receptor was identified in a human donor in a cohort sampled during active COVID-19. CDR3 protein: CASSLVQGGTDTQYF. For the CDR3, the DNA is TGTGCCAGCAGCTTAGTACAGGGCGGCACAGATACGCAGTATTTT.